Following are 17 T cell receptor beta chains from one sample sequenced in a study of beta chain features in type 1 diabetes. The investigators reverse transcribed all of the isolated RNA, so they sequenced expressed TCRB transcripts. The protocol was immunoSEQ multiplex PCR, while the TCRdb copy is restricted to in-frame clones and leaves out a portion. The sample gives hundreds of thousands of clones, roughly 13% of which show up once; roughly 0.04% is in the top ten. Antigens for these TCRs are unknown. Study results and caveats: Shortening of TCRB CDR3s, moderate but significant, appeared in all four CD4+ subsets of Type 1 diabetes patients.

The source material was naive CD4+ T cells from blood. These receptors came from a man between 18 and 29 years old with type 1 diabetes.

The chain uses TRBV20-1 and TRBJ2-5; D not certain. The CDR3 loop spans 11 amino acids. Germline V CDR1 and CDR2: DFQATT, SNEGSKA (reference sequence). The V end lost 7 bases, the J end lost 4 bases, and 10 bases lay between the germline ends. The DNA for the CDR3 is TGCAGTGACCTCAAGGGAGAGACCCAGTACTTC. Its protein product is CSDLKGETQYF.

This chain joins TRBV5-1 and TRBJ2-7; 10 bases match TRBD2. Germline V gene data show CDR1 as SGHRS and CDR2 as YFSETQ. The CDR3 loop spans 16 amino acids. V shed 0 bases, J shed 3 bases, and the junction held 6 bases outside the gene matches. As DNA, the CDR3 is TGCGCCAGCAGCTTGGGAGCGGGAGGGGATTACTACGAGCAGTACTTC. As protein: CASSLGAGGDYYEQYF.

This chain links TRBV29-1 with TRBJ2-5; D is perhaps TRBD2 (6 bases). Trimming took 6 bases from V and 2 from J, leaving 19 bases between them. The germline CDR1 and CDR2 sequences are SQVTM and ANQGSEA. The CDR3 loop spans 15 amino acids. CDR3 nucleotide sequence: TGCAGCGTCCTCCGGCCCGGGGGTCTACAAGAGACCCAGTACTTC. This codes for CSVLRPGGLQETQYF.

The rearrangement joins TRBV30 to TRBJ2-5, with D possibly being TRBD1 (6 bases). Trimming shortened V by 1 base and J by 7 bases, and 16 bases separated the two germline ends. CDR1 is GTSNPN, CDR2 SVGIG, per germline (reference sequence). This CDR3 comprises 14 residues. In DNA, the CDR3 is TGTGCCTGGAGTGGAGGGACACGGAGTGGGACCCAGTACTTC. Residues: CAWSGGTRSGTQYF.

This clone showed up just a few times. The chain has TRBV30 and TRBJ2-7; D is perhaps TRBD2 (6 bases). The CDR3 spans 14 residues. Trimming stripped 4 bases from V and 0 bases from J, with 13 bases between. CDR1 GTSNPN and CDR2 SVGIG come from the germline V gene (reference sequence). CDR3 nucleotides: TGTGCCTGGAACAGGCTAGCGAGCTCCTACGAGCAGTACTTC. This sequence encodes CAWNRLASSYEQYF. The whole variable domain, filled in from reference TRBV30 and TRBJ2-7, reads SQTIHQWPATLVQPVGSPLSLECTVEGTSNPNLYWYRQAAGRGLQLLFYSVGIGQISSEVPQNLSASRPQDRQFILSSKKLLLSDSGFYLCAWNRLASSYEQYFGPGTRLTVT.

This clone has just a few counts. The chain combines TRBV29-1 with TRBJ2-5, with 7 bases lining up with TRBD2. This CDR3 is built from 13 residues. In germline, CDR1 is SQVTM, CDR2 ANQGSEA. V was pared by 1 base and J by 5 bases, with 4 bases of the junction left unmatched. The CDR3 is CSVEAGGLETQYF. CDR3 DNA sequence: TGCAGCGTTGAAGCGGGGGGTCTGGAGACCCAGTACTTC. Full variable domain (rest looked up from reference TRBV29-1 and TRBJ2-5): SAVISQKPSRDICQRGTSLTIQCQVDSQVTMMFWYRQQPGQSLTLIATANQGSEATYESGFVIDKFPISRPNLTFSTLTVSNMSPEDSSIYLCSVEAGGLETQYFGPGTRLLVL.

This clone was observed a few times. This chain uses TRBV18 with TRBJ1-3; 9 positions agree with TRBD1. The J segment lost 1 base and the V segment lost 4 bases, leaving 5 bases of the junction unmatched. This CDR3 comprises 16 residues. CDR1 and CDR2 from the germline V gene are KGHSH and LQKENI. CDR3 DNA sequence: TGTGCCAGCTCACTTACCGGGACAGGGTCTGGAAACACCATATATTTT. Amino acids: CASSLTGTGSGNTIYF.

CDR3 nucleotide sequence: TGTGCCAGTACCGGGACAGGATTGGCTCAGCAGTACTTC. This encodes CASTGTGLAQQYF. The chain has TRBV19 and TRBJ2-7; TRBD1 agrees at 8 bases. Germline CDR1 reads LNHDA; CDR2 reads SQIVND (reference sequence). This CDR3 is built from 13 residues. V gave up 7 bases and J gave up 8 bases; unmatched junction bases: 10. The full variable domain, its missing parts supplied by reference TRBV19 and TRBJ2-7, is DGGITQSPKYLFRKEGQNVTLSCEQNLNHDAMYWYRQDPGQGLRLIYYSQIVNDFQKGDIAEGYSVSREKKESFPLTVTSAQKNPTAFYLCASTGTGLAQQYFGPGTRLTVT.

The sample holds a few counts of this clone. The CDR3 region is CASSRRSYNSPLHF. The CDR3 coding sequence is TGTGCCAGCAGCCGAAGGTCCTATAATTCACCCCTCCACTTT. The chain uses TRBV7-2 and TRBJ1-6; D not certain. The CDR3 is made up of 14 amino acids. Per germline, CDR1 SGHTA and CDR2 FQGNSA. V shed 5 bases and J shed 1 base, with 6 bases lying between them.

The sample holds a few counts of this clone. The chain is built from TRBV7-2 and TRBJ2-3; D remains ambiguous. Per germline, CDR1 SGHTA and CDR2 FQGNSA. This CDR3 has 16 amino acids. Trimming cost V 1 base and J 3 bases, with 14 bases left between them. CDR3 DNA: TGTGCCAGCAGCTTAGATGTGGGATTTCGTACAGATACGCAGTATTTT. This sequence encodes CASSLDVGFRTDTQYF.

The rearrangement joins TRBV4-2 to TRBJ2-3; D is unclear. Trimming pared 4 bases from V and 4 bases from J, leaving 15 bases between. Germline V gene sequence: CDR1 LGHNA, CDR2 YNFKEQ. The CDR3 is made up of 15 amino acids. The CDR3, as DNA: TGTGCCAGCAGCCCCGGCGGATGGACCCCAGATACGCAGTATTTT. Translation gives CASSPGGWTPDTQYF.

The chain combines TRBV6-6 with TRBJ2-7; TRBD1 matches at 10 bases. This CDR3 region has 15 residues. Germline CDR1 is MNHNY and CDR2 is SVGAGI (reference sequence). The V gene end was trimmed by 11 bases and the J gene end by 3 bases; junction bases not matched to a gene: 13. The CDR3 sequence is CASIAGQGIIYEQYF. CDR3 DNA: TGTGCCTCCATCGCGGGACAGGGGATAATCTACGAGCAGTACTTC.

This clone occurred a few times. The V call is TRBV30, the J call TRBJ1-2, with 9 bases matching TRBD1. The junction had 4 bases not matched to a gene; V was cut back by 4 bases and J by 4 bases. Germline lookup yields CDR1 GTSNPN and CDR2 SVGIG (reference sequence). The CDR3 has 13 residues. The CDR3: CAWTGTGLYGYTF. Here the CDR3 DNA reads TGTGCCTGGACGGGGACAGGGCTCTATGGCTACACCTTC. Full variable domain (outside the CDR3, taken from reference TRBV30 and TRBJ1-2): SQTIHQWPATLVQPVGSPLSLECTVEGTSNPNLYWYRQAAGRGLQLLFYSVGIGQISSEVPQNLSASRPQDRQFILSSKKLLLSDSGFYLCAWTGTGLYGYTFGSGTRLTVV.

This clone was picked up a small number of times. The chain carries TRBV20-1 and TRBJ1-1; 7 bases line up with TRBD1. The CDR3 runs to 11 residues. After removal of 5 bases from V and 7 bases from J, the junction contained 4 bases not matched to a gene. The germline V gene encodes CDR1 DFQATT and CDR2 SNEGSKA (reference sequence). CDR3 loop: CSAPWDSEAFF. CDR3 nucleotides: TGCAGTGCTCCGTGGGACAGTGAAGCTTTCTTT.

As regards this clone: A read error may account for a junction end that differs from germline. V usage is TRBV7-7 and J usage is TRBJ2-5; 8 bases are shared with TRBD2. The CDR3 is 15 residues long. Germline-derived CDR1 and CDR2 are SSHAT and FNYEAQ (reference sequence). CDR3 sequence (DNA): TGTGCTAGCAGCCGGGCGGGGCGGGAGGAAGAGACCCAGTACTTC. Protein product: CASSRAGREEETQYF.

This clone was recorded a few times. The chain uses TRBV18 and TRBJ2-3; no clear D. V shed 1 base and J shed 1 base, with 9 bases lying between them. This CDR3 contains 15 residues. Germline CDR1 reads KGHSH; CDR2 reads LQKENI. CDR3 in DNA: TGTGCCAGCTCACCACAAGTAAGTGGCACAGATACGCAGTATTTT. This encodes CASSPQVSGTDTQYF.

This clone has only a few counts. This rearrangement joins TRBV30 to TRBJ1-1; D call uncertain. V was shortened by 0 bases and J by 5 bases, with 13 bases between the two germline ends. This CDR3 contains 14 residues. CDR1 is GTSNPN, CDR2 SVGIG, per germline (reference sequence). The CDR3 loop is CAWSVLGSPTEAFF. CDR3 sequence (DNA): TGTGCCTGGAGTGTGCTAGGCAGTCCGACTGAAGCTTTCTTT. Full variable domain (missing parts from reference TRBV30 and TRBJ1-1): SQTIHQWPATLVQPVGSPLSLECTVEGTSNPNLYWYRQAAGRGLQLLFYSVGIGQISSEVPQNLSASRPQDRQFILSSKKLLLSDSGFYLCAWSVLGSPTEAFFGQGTRLTVV.